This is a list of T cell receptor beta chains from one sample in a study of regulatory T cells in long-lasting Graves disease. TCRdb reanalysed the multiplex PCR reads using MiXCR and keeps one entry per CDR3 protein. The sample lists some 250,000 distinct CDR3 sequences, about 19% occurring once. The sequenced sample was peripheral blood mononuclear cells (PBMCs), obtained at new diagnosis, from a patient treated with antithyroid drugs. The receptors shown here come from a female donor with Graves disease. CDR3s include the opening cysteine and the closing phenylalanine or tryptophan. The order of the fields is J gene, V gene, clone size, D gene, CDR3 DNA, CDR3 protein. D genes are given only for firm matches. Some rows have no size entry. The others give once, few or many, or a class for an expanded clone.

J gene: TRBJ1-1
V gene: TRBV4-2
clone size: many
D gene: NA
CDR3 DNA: TGTGCCAGCAGCCAAAAGCTCCGGAACACTGAAGCTTTCTTT
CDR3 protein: CASSQKLRNTEAFF

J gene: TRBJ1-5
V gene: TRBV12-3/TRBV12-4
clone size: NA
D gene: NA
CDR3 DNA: TGTGCCAGCAGTTTAGCGCTAGGGAGGGGGCAGCCCCAGCATTTT
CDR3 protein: CASSLALGRGQPQHF

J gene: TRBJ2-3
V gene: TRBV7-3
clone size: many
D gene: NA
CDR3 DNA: TGTGCCAGCAGCAGGGGGGCAGATTATACGCAGTATTTT
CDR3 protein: CASSRGADYTQYF

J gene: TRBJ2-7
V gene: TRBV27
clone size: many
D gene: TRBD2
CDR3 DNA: TGTGCCAGCAGGACCGGGGGGAGCTCCTACGAGCAGTACTTC
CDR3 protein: CASRTGGSSYEQYF

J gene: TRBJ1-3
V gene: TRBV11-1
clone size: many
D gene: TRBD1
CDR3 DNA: TGTGCCAGCAGCCGGGACAGCTCTGGAAACACCATATATTTT
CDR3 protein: CASSRDSSGNTIYF

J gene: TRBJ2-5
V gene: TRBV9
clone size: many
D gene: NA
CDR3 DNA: TGTGCCAGCAGCGTAGTCGGCAGCGGAGAGACCCAGTACTTC
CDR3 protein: CASSVVGSGETQYF

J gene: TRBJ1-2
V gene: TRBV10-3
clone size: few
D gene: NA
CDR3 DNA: TGTGCCATCACTACGGACCCTAACTATGGCTACACCTTC
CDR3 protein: CAITTDPNYGYTF

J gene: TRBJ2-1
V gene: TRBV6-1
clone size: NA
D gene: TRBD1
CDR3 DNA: TGTGCCAGCAGTCCGGGACAGGTCAATGAGCAGTTCTTC
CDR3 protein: CASSPGQVNEQFF

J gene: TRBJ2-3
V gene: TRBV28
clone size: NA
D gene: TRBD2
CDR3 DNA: TGTGCCAGCAGTTTATATGCGGGAGGGGAAAACACAGATACGCAGTATTTT
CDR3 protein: CASSLYAGGENTDTQYF

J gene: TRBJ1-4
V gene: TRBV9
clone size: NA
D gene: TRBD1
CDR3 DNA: TGTGCCAGCAGCTCGACAGGGACTAATGAAAAACTGTTTTTT
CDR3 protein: CASSSTGTNEKLFF

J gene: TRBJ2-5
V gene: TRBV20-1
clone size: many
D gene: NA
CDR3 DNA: TGCAGTGCTAGAGAAATGGCAGGCCAAGAGACCCAGTACTTC
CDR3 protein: CSAREMAGQETQYF

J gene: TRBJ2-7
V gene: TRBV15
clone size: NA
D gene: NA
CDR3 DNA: TGTGCCACCAGCAGAGATCGGGGGTACGAGCAGTACTTC
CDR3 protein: CATSRDRGYEQYF

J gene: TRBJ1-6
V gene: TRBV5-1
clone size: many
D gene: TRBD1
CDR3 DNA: TGCGCCAGCAGCAGAGGACAGGGGGTCAATTCACCCCTCCACTTT
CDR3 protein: CASSRGQGVNSPLHF

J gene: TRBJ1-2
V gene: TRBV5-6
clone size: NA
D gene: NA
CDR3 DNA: TGTGCCAGCAGCTTGCTGGAAAATGGCTACACCTTC
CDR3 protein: CASSLLENGYTF

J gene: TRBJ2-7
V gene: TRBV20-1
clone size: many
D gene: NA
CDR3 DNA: TGCAGTGCTAGAAAACCTGACGGCCAAGCCTACGAGCAGTACTTC
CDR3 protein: CSARKPDGQAYEQYF

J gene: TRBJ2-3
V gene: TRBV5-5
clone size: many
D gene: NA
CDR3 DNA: TGTGCCAGCAGCGCCGGACACCTTAGGACCACAGATACGCAGTATTTT
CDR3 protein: CASSAGHLRTTDTQYF

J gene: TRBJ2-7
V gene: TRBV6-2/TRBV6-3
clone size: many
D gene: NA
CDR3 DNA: TGTGCCAGCACTTGGCATAAGGGCGGGTACGAGCAGTACTTC
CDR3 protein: CASTWHKGGYEQYF

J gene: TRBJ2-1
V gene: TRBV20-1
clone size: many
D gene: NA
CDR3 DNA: TGCAGTGCTAGAGATGGATCTAGCCCTTCCACCGATTGGCAGTTCTTC
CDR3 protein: CSARDGSSPSTDWQFF

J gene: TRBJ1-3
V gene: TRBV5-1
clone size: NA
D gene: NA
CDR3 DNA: TGCGCCAGCAGCGTAACCGGGACGGCCTCTGGAAACACCATATATTTT
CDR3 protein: CASSVTGTASGNTIYF

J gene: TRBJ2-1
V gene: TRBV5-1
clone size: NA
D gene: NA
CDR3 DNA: TGCGCCAGCAGCCCTAGCCTGGCAGGGGGGTATGAGCAGTTCTTC
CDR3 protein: CASSPSLAGGYEQFF

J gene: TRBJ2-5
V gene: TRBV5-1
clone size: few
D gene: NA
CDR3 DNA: TGCGCCAGCAGCTTGGAGTCTACCCAAGAGACCCAGTACTTC
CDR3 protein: CASSLESTQETQYF

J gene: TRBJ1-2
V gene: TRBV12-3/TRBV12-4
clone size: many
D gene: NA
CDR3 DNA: TGTGCCAGCAGTTTTAGAGGGGTTAATGGCTACACCTTC
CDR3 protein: CASSFRGVNGYTF

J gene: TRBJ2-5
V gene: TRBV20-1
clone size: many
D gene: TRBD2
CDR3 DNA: TGCAGTGCTAGAGATCGAACTAGCGGGAGAATCGAGACCCAGTACTTC
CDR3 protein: CSARDRTSGRIETQYF

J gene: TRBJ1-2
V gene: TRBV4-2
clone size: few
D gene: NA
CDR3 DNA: TGTGCCAGCAGCCAAAAAACAGGGCCACCGGGCGCGGGTGGCTACACCTTC
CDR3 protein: CASSQKTGPPGAGGYTF

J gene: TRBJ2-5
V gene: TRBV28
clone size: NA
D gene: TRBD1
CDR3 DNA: TGTGCCAGCAGTGCCTCCGGGACAGGGGGCGGTGAGACCCAGTACTTC
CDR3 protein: CASSASGTGGGETQYF

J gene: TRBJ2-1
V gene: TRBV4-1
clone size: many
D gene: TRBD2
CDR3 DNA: TGCGCCAGCAGCCCGATTCGGGCTAGCGGGAGCTCCTACAATGAGCAGTTCTTC
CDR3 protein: CASSPIRASGSSYNEQFF

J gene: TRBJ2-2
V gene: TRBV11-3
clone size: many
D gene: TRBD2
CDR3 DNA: TGTGCCAGCAGCTTAGATCTTTGGACTAGCGGGAACACCGGGGAGCTGTTTTTT
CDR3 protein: CASSLDLWTSGNTGELFF

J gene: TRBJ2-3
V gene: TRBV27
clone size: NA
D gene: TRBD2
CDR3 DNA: TGTGCCAGCAAGGAGCGGGGGGGCTTTACGCAGTATTTT
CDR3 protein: CASKERGGFTQYF

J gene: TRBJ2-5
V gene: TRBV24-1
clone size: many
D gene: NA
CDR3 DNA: TGTGCCACCGGGGGCCGTGAGGGAAGCCAAGAGACCCAGTACTTC
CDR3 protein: CATGGREGSQETQYF

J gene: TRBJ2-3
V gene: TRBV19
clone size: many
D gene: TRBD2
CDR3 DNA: TGTGCCAGTATTGGGACTAGCGGGAGTCGGGGAGATACGCAGTATTTT
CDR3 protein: CASIGTSGSRGDTQYF

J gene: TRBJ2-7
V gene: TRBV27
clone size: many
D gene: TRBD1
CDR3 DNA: TGTGCCAGCACCACCTTCCTGAGGGACAGAAAGTACGAGCAGTACTTC
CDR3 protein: CASTTFLRDRKYEQYF

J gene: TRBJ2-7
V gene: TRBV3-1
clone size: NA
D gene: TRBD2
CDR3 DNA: TGTGCCAGCAGTCTCCGTGGGCCTAGCGGGGTCCACGAGCAGTACTTC
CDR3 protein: CASSLRGPSGVHEQYF

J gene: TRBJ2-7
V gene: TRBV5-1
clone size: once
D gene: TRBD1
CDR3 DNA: TGCGCCAGCAGCCAAGAACAGGGGGCTACCGAGCAGTACTTC
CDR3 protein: CASSQEQGATEQYF

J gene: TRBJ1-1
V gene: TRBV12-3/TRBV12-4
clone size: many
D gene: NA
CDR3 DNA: TGTGCCAGCATCAAGGGGAACACTGAAGCTTTCTTT
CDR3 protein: CASIKGNTEAFF

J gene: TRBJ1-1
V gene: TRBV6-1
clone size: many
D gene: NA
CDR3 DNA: TGTGCCAGCAGTAATCCCGGGACATACACTGAAGCTTTCTTT
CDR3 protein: CASSNPGTYTEAFF

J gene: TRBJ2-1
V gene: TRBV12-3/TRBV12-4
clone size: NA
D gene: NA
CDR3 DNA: TGTGCCAGCAGTTACTCGTCCCCCTGGAATGGGGATGAGCAGTTCTTC
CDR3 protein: CASSYSSPWNGDEQFF

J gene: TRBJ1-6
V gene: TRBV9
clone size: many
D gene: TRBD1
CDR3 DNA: TGTGCCAGCAGCGTTGAGACAGGGGTTCCCCTCCACTTT
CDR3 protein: CASSVETGVPLHF

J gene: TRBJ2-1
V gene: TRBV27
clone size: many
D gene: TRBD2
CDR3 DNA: TGTGCCAGCAGGACCTATTTCGCGGGAGTACCTGAGCAGTTCTTC
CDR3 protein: CASRTYFAGVPEQFF

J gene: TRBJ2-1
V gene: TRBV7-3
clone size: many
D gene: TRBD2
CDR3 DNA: TGTGCCAGCAGCTTATCCGGGGGGGGATACAATGAGCAGTTCTTC
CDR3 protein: CASSLSGGGYNEQFF

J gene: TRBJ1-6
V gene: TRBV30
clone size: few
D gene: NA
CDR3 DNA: TGTGCCTGGAAGACCAATTCACCCCTCCACTTT
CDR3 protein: CAWKTNSPLHF

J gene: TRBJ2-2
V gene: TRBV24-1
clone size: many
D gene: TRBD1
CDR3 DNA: TGTGCCACCAGTGATTCCAGGGGGACCACGAACACCGGGGAGCTGTTTTTT
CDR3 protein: CATSDSRGTTNTGELFF